This TCR beta chain was captured in a study of blood T cell repertoires in COVID-19 (TCRdb year 2020). Turning to the overall study: The collaborator samples originated in the United States, Italy and Spain and spanned the acute and convalescent phases of COVID-19. Where available, HLA class I and class II types were obtained from metadata supplied by the sample provider rather than from assay-based typing. The dataset comprised deeply sampled blood TCRbeta repertoires from subjects exposed to, actively infected with, or recovered from COVID-19. The material from the prospective study consisted of cDNA or gDNA derived from T cells, B-cell-depleted T cells, or PBMCs. A de-identified subject ID, COVID-19 status, age in years and sex were almost always included in the sample metadata. The samples were drawn from two sources: the first 160 participants of the ongoing ImmuneRACE study, and 1,254 subjects contributed by 6 global collaborators. The repertoires were released in a freely available public database meant as a resource for research on the immune response to SARS-CoV-2.

One collaborating source in Seattle enrolled patients while the patients were actively infected and followed the patients over time throughout the course of disease. Whole blood was collected in K2EDTA tubes by collaborating institutions according to the institutions' own protocols. Collaborator samples were shipped for TCRbeta analysis as frozen whole blood, isolated PBMCs, or DNA extracted from either sample type. Findings and caveats that apply to the study as a whole: Clinical and demographic metadata were provided uncurated, with the amount varying by source and participant.

The CDR3 contains 14 residues, cysteine and phenylalanine counted. Of the read, only the CDR3 DNA is kept; its 42 bases are in frame from base 1. The junction shows trimming of 4 bases on V and 1 base on J, plus 10 bases between the germline ends. Taken from the germline V gene (reference sequence), the CDR1 and CDR2 loops are LNHDA and SQIVND. As to this clone: Its antigen is unknown. The input lacks base qualities; no much larger clone sits a single base away.

TCRbeta CDR3 regions were amplified from genomic DNA by means of the immunoSEQ Assay, a bias-controlled multiplex PCR. Turning to the authors' computational methods: Within the assay, amplification of reference gene primers was used to estimate how many nucleated cells each sample contained. To quantify the absolute abundance of each unique TCRbeta CDR3 rearrangement, sequence reads were collapsed and filtered. For each sample, productive Simpson clonality was calculated by taking the square root of Simpson's diversity index across productive rearrangements. In TCRdb, the immuneACCESS table is reduced to in-frame sequences with V and J assigned. These tables do not hold every clone; where another copy was compared, an unresolved V gene accounts for under half, and the others remain unexplained. The V and J calls and clone size were taken over from that table, and D and trimming were inferred from the DNA. A total of over 150,000 clones appear in this sample, about 88% of them only once. Around 0.63% of the sample goes to the ten largest clones.

The chain joins TRBV19 to TRBJ1-1; no D gene call is confident. This sequence was found in a man aged 60 to 75 with COVID-19, enrolled during active disease. Material: peripheral blood. The DNA sequence follows: TGTGCCAGTAGTAGAACAATGGCGAACACTGAAGCTTTCTTT. Translated, it gives CASSRTMANTEAFF. Joined to the reference TRBV19 and TRBJ1-1 proteins, this CDR3 gives the full variable domain: DGGITQSPKYLFRKEGQNVTLSCEQNLNHDAMYWYRQDPGQGLRLIYYSQIVNDFQKGDIAEGYSVSREKKESFPLTVTSAQKNPTAFYLCASSRTMANTEAFFGQGTRLTVV.